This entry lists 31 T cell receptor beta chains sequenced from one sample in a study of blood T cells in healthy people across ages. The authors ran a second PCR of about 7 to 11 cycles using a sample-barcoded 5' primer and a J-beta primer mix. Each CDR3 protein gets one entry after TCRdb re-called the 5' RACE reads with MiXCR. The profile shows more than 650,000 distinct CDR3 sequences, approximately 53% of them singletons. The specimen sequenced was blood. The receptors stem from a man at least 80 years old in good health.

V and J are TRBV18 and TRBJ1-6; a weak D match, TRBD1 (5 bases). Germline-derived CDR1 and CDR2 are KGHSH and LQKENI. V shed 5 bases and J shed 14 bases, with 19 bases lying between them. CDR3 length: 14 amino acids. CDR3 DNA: TGTGCCAGCTCAAGAACAGGCGGATTGGCCACCCTCCACTTT. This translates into CASSRTGGLATLHF.

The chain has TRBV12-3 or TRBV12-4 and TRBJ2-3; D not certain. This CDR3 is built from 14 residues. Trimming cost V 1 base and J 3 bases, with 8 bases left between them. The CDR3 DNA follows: TGTGCCAGCAGTTTAGTAGCTCGTACAGATACGCAGTATTTT. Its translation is CASSLVARTDTQYF.

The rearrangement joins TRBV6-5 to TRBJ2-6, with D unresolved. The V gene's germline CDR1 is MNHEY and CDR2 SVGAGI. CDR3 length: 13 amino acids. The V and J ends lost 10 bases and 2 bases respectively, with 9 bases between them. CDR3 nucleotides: TGTGCCACTCAGCCCCCTGGGGCCAACGTCCTGACTTTC. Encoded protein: CATQPPGANVLTF.

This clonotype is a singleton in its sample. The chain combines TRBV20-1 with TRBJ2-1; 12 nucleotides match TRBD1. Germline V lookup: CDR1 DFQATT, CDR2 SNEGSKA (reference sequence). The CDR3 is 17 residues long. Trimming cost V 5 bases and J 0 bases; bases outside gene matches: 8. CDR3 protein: CSAPGQGAGSSYNEQFF. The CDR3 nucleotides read TGCAGTGCTCCGGGACAGGGGGCAGGAAGCTCCTACAATGAGCAGTTCTTC.

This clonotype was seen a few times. This chain's CDR3 is CSARSGTSGIQSKQFF. The CDR3 region has the DNA TGCAGTGCTAGATCCGGGACTAGCGGGATCCAATCGAAGCAGTTCTTC. The chain is built from TRBV20-1 and TRBJ2-1; 13 nucleotides agree with TRBD2. The germline V gene encodes CDR1 DFQATT and CDR2 SNEGSKA (reference sequence). The V segment lost 2 bases and the J segment 11 bases; nucleotides outside the gene matches: 12. The CDR3 is made up of 16 amino acids.

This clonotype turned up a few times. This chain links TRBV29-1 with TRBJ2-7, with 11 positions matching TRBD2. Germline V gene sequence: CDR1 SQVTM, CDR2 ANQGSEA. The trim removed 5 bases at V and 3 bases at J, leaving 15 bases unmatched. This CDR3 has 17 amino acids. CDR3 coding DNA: TGCAGCGTTCGTTCCCTCCTACTAGCGGGAGAGTACTACGAGCAGTACTTC. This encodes CSVRSLLLAGEYYEQYF.

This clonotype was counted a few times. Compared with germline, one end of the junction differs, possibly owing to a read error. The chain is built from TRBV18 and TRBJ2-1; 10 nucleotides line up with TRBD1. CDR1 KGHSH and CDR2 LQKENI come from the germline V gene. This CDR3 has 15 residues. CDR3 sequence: CANSQGTGAINEQFF. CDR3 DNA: TGTGCCAACTCACAAGGGACAGGGGCTATCAATGAGCAGTTCTTC.

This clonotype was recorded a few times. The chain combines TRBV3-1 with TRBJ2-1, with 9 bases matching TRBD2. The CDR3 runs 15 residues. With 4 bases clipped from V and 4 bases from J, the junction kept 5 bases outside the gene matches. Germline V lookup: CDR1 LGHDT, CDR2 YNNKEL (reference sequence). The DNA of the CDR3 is TGTGCCAGCAGCCCCATAGCGGGGGTATACAATGAGCAGTTCTTC. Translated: CASSPIAGVYNEQFF.

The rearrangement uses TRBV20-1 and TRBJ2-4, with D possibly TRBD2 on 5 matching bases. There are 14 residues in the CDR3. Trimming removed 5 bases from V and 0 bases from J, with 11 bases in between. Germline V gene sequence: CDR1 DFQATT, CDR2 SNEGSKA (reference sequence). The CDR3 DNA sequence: TGCAGTGCTGGACCCCGGGGAGCCAAAAACATTCAGTACTTC. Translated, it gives CSAGPRGAKNIQYF.

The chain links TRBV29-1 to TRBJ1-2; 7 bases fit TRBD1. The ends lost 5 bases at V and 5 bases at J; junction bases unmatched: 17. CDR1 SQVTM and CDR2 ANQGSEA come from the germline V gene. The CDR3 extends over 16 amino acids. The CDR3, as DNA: TGCAGCGTTTACGGACAGGCCCAGATCGTCGGGTATGGCTACACCTTC. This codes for CSVYGQAQIVGYGYTF. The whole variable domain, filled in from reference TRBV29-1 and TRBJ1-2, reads SAVISQKPSRDICQRGTSLTIQCQVDSQVTMMFWYRQQPGQSLTLIATANQGSEATYESGFVIDKFPISRPNLTFSTLTVSNMSPEDSSIYLCSVYGQAQIVGYGYTFGSGTRLTVV.

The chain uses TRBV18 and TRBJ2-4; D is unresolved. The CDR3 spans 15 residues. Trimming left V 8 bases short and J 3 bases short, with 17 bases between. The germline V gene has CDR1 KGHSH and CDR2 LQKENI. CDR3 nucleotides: TGTGCCAGCGCGCCTGACAACTCCCACAAAAACATTCAGTACTTC. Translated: CASAPDNSHKNIQYF.

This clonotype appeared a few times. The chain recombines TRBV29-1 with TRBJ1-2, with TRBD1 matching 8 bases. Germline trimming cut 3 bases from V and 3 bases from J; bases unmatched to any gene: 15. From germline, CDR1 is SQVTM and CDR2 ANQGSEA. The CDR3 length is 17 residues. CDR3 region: CSVEGVGRTGPDYGYTF. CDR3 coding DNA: TGCAGCGTTGAGGGTGTGGGGCGGACAGGGCCCGACTATGGCTACACCTTC.

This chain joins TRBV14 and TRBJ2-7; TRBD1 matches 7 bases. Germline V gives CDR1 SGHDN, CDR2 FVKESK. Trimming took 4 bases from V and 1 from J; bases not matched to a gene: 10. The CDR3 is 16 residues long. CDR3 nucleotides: TGTGCCAGCAGCCCCGTCTCTGGGGACAGTTCCTACGAGCAGTACTTC. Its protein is CASSPVSGDSSYEQYF. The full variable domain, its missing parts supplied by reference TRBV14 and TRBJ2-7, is EAGVTQFPSHSVIEKGQTVTLRCDPISGHDNLYWYRRVMGKEIKFLLHFVKESKQDESGMPNNRFLAERTGGTYSTLKVQPAELEDSGVYFCASSPVSGDSSYEQYFGPGTRLTVT.

CDR3 sequence: CASRGRGEETQYF. DNA for the CDR3: TGTGCCTCCAGGGGGCGAGGGGAAGAGACCCAGTACTTC. The rearrangement joins TRBV30 to TRBJ2-5; 8 positions match TRBD1. V gave up 7 bases and J gave up 3 bases; unmatched junction bases: 7. The CDR3 loop spans 13 amino acids. CDR1 and CDR2 (germline): GTSNPN, SVGIG (reference sequence).

The DNA of the CDR3 is TGCGCCAGCAGCGAACCGGGAAGTCTAATGTATTTT. Its protein is CASSEPGSLMYF. This chain joins TRBV5-1 and TRBJ2-3, with D maybe TRBD2 (5 bases). This CDR3 has 12 residues. Trimming pared 4 bases from V and 14 bases from J, leaving 17 bases between. CDR1 and CDR2 (germline): SGHRS, YFSETQ. Based on the CDR3 plus reference TRBV5-1 and TRBJ2-3, the full variable domain is KAGVTQTPRYLIKTRGQQVTLSCSPISGHRSVSWYQQTPGQGLQFLFEYFSETQRNKGNFPGRFSGRQFSNSRSEMNVSTLELGDSALYLCASSEPGSLMYFGPGTRLTVL.

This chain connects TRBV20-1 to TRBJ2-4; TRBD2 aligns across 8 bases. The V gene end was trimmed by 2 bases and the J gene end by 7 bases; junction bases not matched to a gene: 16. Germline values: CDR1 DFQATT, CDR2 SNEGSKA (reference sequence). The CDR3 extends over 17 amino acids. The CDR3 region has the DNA TGCAGTGCTAGATCCGAAGGACTAGCTTCCCTCGCGAACATTCAGTACTTC. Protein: CSARSEGLASLANIQYF.

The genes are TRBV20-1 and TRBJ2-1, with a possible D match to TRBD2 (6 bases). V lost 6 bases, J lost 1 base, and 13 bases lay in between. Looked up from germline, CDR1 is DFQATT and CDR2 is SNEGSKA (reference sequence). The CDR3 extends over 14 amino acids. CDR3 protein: CSAELAQSYNEQFF. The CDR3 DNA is TGCAGTGCGGAACTAGCACAATCCTACAATGAGCAGTTCTTC.

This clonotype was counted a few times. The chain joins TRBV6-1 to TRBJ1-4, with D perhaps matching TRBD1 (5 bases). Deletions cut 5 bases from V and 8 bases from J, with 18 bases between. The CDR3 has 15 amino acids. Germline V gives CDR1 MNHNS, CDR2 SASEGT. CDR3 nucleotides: TGTGCCAGCAGTTTCCAGACAGACATGGAGGAAAAACTGTTTTTT. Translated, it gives CASSFQTDMEEKLFF.

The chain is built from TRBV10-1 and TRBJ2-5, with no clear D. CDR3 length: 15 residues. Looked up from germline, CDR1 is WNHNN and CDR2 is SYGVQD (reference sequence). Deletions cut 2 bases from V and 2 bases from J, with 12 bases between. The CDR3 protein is CASSESPSRQETQYF. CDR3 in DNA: TGCGCCAGCAGTGAGAGCCCCAGCCGACAAGAGACCCAGTACTTC.

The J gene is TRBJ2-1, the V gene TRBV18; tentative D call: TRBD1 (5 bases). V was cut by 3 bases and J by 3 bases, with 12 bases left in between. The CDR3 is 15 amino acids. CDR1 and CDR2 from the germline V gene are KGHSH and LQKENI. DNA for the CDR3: TGTGCCAGCTCACCTAACCAGGGCCTCTACAATGAGCAGTTCTTC. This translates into CASSPNQGLYNEQFF.

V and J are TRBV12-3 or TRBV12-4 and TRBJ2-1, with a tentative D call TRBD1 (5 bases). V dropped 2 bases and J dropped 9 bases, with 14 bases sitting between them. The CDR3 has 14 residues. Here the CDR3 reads CASSLFAGMGEQFF. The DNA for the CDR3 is TGTGCCAGCAGTTTATTCGCAGGGATGGGTGAGCAGTTCTTC.

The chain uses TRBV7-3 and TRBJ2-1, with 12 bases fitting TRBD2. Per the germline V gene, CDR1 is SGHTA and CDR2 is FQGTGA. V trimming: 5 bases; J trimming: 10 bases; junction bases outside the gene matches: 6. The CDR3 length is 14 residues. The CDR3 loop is CASSRLAGVAEQFF. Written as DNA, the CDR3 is TGTGCCAGCAGCCGACTAGCGGGAGTCGCGGAGCAGTTCTTC.

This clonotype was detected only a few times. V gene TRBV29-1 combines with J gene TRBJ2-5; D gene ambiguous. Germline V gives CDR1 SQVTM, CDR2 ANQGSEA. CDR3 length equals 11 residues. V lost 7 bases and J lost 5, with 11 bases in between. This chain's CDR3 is CSGWLGETQYF. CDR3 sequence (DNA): TGCAGCGGCTGGCTCGGGGAGACCCAGTACTTC.

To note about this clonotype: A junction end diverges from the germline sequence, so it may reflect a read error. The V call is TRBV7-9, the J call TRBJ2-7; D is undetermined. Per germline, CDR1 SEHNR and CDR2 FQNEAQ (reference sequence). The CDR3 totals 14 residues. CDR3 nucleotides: TGTGCTAGCAGCCCCCAAATTGGACCCTACGGGCAGTACTTC. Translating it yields CASSPQIGPYGQYF.

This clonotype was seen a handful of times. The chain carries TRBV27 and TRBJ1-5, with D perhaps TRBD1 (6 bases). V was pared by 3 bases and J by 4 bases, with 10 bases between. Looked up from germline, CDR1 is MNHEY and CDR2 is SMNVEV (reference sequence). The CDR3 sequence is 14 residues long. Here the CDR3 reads CASSFTGTNQPQHF. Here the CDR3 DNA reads TGTGCCAGCAGTTTCACAGGGACTAATCAGCCCCAGCATTTT.

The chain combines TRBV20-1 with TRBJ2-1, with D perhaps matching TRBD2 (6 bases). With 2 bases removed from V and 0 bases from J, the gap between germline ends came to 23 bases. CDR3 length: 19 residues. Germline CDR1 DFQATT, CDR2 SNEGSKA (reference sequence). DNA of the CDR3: TGCAGTGCTAGACATGCCGGGGGAGCGATGATGAGCTCCTACAATGAGCAGTTCTTC. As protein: CSARHAGGAMMSSYNEQFF.

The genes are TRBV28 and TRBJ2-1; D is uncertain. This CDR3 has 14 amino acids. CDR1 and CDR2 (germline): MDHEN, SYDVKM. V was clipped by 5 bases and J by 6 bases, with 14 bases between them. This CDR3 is CASSVPPRGNEQFF. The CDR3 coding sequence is TGTGCCAGCAGTGTACCCCCGAGAGGCAATGAGCAGTTCTTC.

This CDR3 reads CASRPPDLYRDRGKSNYGYTF. The DNA for the CDR3 is TGTGCCAGCAGGCCCCCTGATCTCTACCGGGACAGGGGAAAATCTAACTATGGCTACACCTTC. The chain combines TRBV11-1 with TRBJ1-2; 10 positions agree with TRBD1. Germline values: CDR1 SGHAT, CDR2 FQDESV (reference sequence). The CDR3 runs to 21 residues. Trimming removed 6 bases from V and 0 bases from J; junction bases left unmatched: 22.

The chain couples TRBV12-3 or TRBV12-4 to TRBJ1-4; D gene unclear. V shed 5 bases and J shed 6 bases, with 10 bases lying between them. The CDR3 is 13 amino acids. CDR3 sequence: CASSPRTYEKLFF. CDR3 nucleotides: TGTGCCAGCAGTCCCCGTACCTATGAAAAACTGTTTTTT.

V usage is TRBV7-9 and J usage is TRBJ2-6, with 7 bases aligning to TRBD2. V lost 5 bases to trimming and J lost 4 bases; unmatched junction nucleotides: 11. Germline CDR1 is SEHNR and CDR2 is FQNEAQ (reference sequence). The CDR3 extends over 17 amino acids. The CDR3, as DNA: TGTGCCAGCAGCCCAGGCGCGGGAGTGTACGGGGCCAACGTCCTGACTTTC. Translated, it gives CASSPGAGVYGANVLTF.

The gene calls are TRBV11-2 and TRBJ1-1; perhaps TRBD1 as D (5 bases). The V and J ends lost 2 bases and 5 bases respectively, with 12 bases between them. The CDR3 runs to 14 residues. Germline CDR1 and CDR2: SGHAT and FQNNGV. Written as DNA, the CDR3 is TGTGCCAGCAGCTTAACGGGACGGCGGACTGAAGCTTTCTTT. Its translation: CASSLTGRRTEAFF.